The present T cell receptor beta chain was sequenced within a study of kidney transplant recipient with SARS-CoV-2 infection. Many counts were recorded for this clonotype. The germline V gene encodes CDR1 LNHDA and CDR2 SQIVND (reference sequence). This CDR3 has 15 amino acids. With V trimmed by 5 bases and J by 5 bases, 7 bases remained unmatched. TCRdb reprocessed the reads with MiXCR, giving one entry per CDR3 protein. The sample includes under 250,000 distinct CDR3 sequences, 29% of them seen just once. This receptor was obtained from a male patient between 25 and 39 years old who had COVID-19 and was a kidney transplant recipient. Some T cells could come from the graft donor. Sequencing was performed on a blood sample, taken at baseline and between days 110 and 120 from a kidney transplant recipient. This rearrangement joins TRBV19 to TRBJ1-1; 11 bases align to TRBD1. This CDR3 reads CASSPSDRGHTEAFF. In nucleotides, the CDR3 is TGTGCCAGTAGTCCTTCGGACAGGGGGCATACTGAAGCTTTCTTT.